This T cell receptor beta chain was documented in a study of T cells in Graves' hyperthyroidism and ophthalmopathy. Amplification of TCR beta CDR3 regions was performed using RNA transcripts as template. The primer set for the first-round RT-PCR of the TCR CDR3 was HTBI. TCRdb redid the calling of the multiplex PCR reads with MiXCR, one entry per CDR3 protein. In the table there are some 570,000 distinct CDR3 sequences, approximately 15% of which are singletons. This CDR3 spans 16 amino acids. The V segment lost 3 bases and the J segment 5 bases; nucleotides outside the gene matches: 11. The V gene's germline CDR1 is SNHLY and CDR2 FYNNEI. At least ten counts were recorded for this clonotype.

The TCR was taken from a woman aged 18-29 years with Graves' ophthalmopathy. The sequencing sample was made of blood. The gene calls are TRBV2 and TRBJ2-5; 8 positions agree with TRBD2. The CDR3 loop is CASSDGGSGIWETQYF. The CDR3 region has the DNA TGTGCCAGCAGTGACGGCGGTAGCGGGATTTGGGAGACCCAGTACTTC.